This T cell receptor (beta chain) was documented in a study of T cells after yellow fever vaccination. TCRdb ran MiXCR on the 5' RACE reads and lists one entry per CDR3 protein. The sample has 500,000 to 650,000 distinct CDR3 sequences; roughly a sixth are singletons. Study-level findings and limits: Most primary-vaccination clones recurred post-booster (roughly 96% CD4, over 70% CD8). A secondary response was less intense yet reached its peak sooner, at day 5 versus 15.

This clonotype turned up a few times. Antigen unknown. The V segment lost 0 bases and the J segment 3 bases; nucleotides outside the gene matches: 4. The CDR3 has 17 amino acids. The germline gives CDR1 SGHRS, CDR2 YFSETQ. V usage is TRBV5-1 and J usage is TRBJ2-3, with 13 bases aligning to TRBD2. The origin of this receptor is a man aged 18 to 30 who received the YFV17D yellow fever vaccine. The source material was PBMCs, sampled more than 4 days after the first yellow fever vaccination. CDR3 region: CASSLDPLAGGTDTQYF. CDR3 bases: TGCGCCAGCAGCTTGGACCCACTAGCGGGGGGGACAGATACGCAGTATTTT.